The next 28 T cell receptor beta chains were all read from a single sample in a study of OX40 agonist ivuxolimab in advanced cancers. Produced via immunoSEQ multiplex PCR; TCRdb's table is partial and in-frame only. This sample has tens of thousands of clones; approximately 90% occur once, and the top ten carry over 1.5%. The source was CD4+ or CD8+ T cells sorted from blood, collected in a trial of the OX40 agonist ivuxolimab. The receptors derive from an adult with an advanced solid tumor such as melanoma, head and neck, liver or kidney cancer.

The rearrangement joins TRBV11-2 to TRBJ2-5; D possibly corresponds to TRBD1 (5 bases). The CDR3 covers 15 residues. The ends were cut back, 4 bases at V and 1 base at J, with 13 bases in the middle. CDR1 is SGHAT and CDR2 is FQNNGV in the germline V gene. CDR3 amino acids: CASSSRRQFQETQYF. CDR3 nucleotide sequence: TGTGCCAGCAGCTCCCGCCGACAGTTCCAAGAGACCCAGTACTTC.

This chain connects TRBV5-1 to TRBJ2-2; tentatively, D is TRBD1 or TRBD2 (5 bases each). The CDR3 totals 16 residues. CDR1 and CDR2 from the germline V gene are SGHRS and YFSETQ. V lost 2 bases and J lost 2, with 13 bases in between. The CDR3 DNA reads TGCGCCAGCAGCTTCTCCGGGACGGCAAACACCGGGGAGCTGTTTTTT. It encodes CASSFSGTANTGELFF.

Notes on this clone: Other nucleotide sequences from this sample produce the same CDR3. The chain couples TRBV5-1 to TRBJ2-7; 9 nucleotides agree with TRBD2. The germline gives CDR1 SGHRS, CDR2 YFSETQ. With 0 bases clipped from V and 4 bases from J, the junction kept 5 bases outside the gene matches. This CDR3 is 15 amino acids long. This chain's CDR3 is CASSLDSGSRYEQYF. CDR3 DNA: TGCGCCAGCAGCTTGGATAGCGGGAGTAGGTACGAGCAGTACTTC.

This chain joins TRBV5-1 and TRBJ1-1; 8 bases fit TRBD1. After removal of 1 base from V and 0 bases from J, the junction contained 11 bases not matched to a gene. The germline gives CDR1 SGHRS, CDR2 YFSETQ. The CDR3 is made up of 18 amino acids. The CDR3 protein is CASSLRVGQGALNTEAFF. The CDR3 bases are TGCGCCAGCAGCTTGAGGGTTGGGCAGGGGGCGTTGAACACTGAAGCTTTCTTT. The full variable domain, its missing parts supplied by reference TRBV5-1 and TRBJ1-1, is KAGVTQTPRYLIKTRGQQVTLSCSPISGHRSVSWYQQTPGQGLQFLFEYFSETQRNKGNFPGRFSGRQFSNSRSEMNVSTLELGDSALYLCASSLRVGQGALNTEAFFGQGTRLTVV.

The V call is TRBV6-1, the J call TRBJ1-2, with a weak D call TRBD1 (5 bases). Trimming removed 7 bases at V and 3 bases at J, with 9 bases between. Germline V lookup: CDR1 MNHNS, CDR2 SASEGT. This CDR3 is 12 amino acids long. The CDR3 loop is CASTAGDYGYTF. In DNA form, the CDR3 reads TGTGCCAGCACCGCGGGGGACTATGGCTACACCTTC.

The chain carries TRBV19 and TRBJ2-3; 7 nucleotides match TRBD2. This CDR3 spans 16 amino acids. Germline trimming cut 7 bases from V and 3 bases from J; bases unmatched to any gene: 13. Looked up from germline, CDR1 is LNHDA and CDR2 is SQIVND (reference sequence). CDR3 coding DNA: TGTGCCAGTACTCTCTCGGCGGGAGAGGGGACAGATACGCAGTATTTT. It specifies CASTLSAGEGTDTQYF.

This clone was picked up a small number of times. V usage is TRBV5-4 and J usage is TRBJ2-1; weak D call: TRBD2 (5 bases). CDR1 is SGHNT and CDR2 is YYREEE in the germline V gene (reference sequence). V was trimmed by 4 bases and J by 7 bases, leaving 18 bases between them. The CDR3 runs to 15 residues. CDR3 sequence (DNA): TGTGCCAGCAGCCCCCCCGGGCGAGCGGATAATGAGCAGTTCTTC. Protein: CASSPPGRADNEQFF.

The rearrangement joins TRBV6-5 to TRBJ1-2; 7 positions match TRBD1. This CDR3 region has 15 residues. Germline values: CDR1 MNHEY, CDR2 SVGAGI. Losses at the gene ends were 2 bases for V and 4 bases for J; bases not matched to a gene: 7. The DNA for the CDR3 is TGTGCCAGCAGTTACGATTCGACAGGGTTCTATGGCTACACCTTC. This sequence encodes CASSYDSTGFYGYTF.

The chain couples TRBV28 to TRBJ2-2; 9 positions match TRBD2. Trimming removed 2 bases from V and 5 bases from J; junction bases left unmatched: 3. The CDR3 has 15 amino acids. CDR1 is MDHEN, CDR2 SYDVKM, per germline. CDR3 sequence (DNA): TGTGCCAGCAGTTTAGCGGGAGGGCAAACCGGGGAGCTGTTTTTT. Translation: CASSLAGGQTGELFF.

The CDR3 region has the DNA TGTGCCAGCAGCCAAACGGACAGGGGGCACGAAAAACTGTTTTTT. It translates to CASSQTDRGHEKLFF. The V call is TRBV7-9, the J call TRBJ1-4; 11 bases are shared with TRBD1. This CDR3 is built from 15 residues. J lost 8 bases, V lost 5 bases, and 7 bases had no gene match. CDR1 and CDR2 (germline): SEHNR, FQNEAQ (reference sequence).

This clone turned up a few times. The chain joins TRBV27 to TRBJ1-3; D remains unclear. Per the germline V gene, CDR1 is MNHEY and CDR2 is SMNVEV (reference sequence). The CDR3 runs to 16 residues. V lost 5 bases and J 2 bases, leaving 16 bases between the germline ends. Here the CDR3 DNA reads TGTGCCAGCAGTCCCCAAGGGAATACCCCTGGAAACACCATATATTTT. Its translation is CASSPQGNTPGNTIYF.

The rearrangement uses TRBV15 and TRBJ2-7; a possible D gene is TRBD2 (6 bases). Between the trimmed V and J ends, which lost 3 bases and 0 bases, there was a span of 12 bases. The CDR3 loop spans 15 amino acids. Germline values: CDR1 LNHNV, CDR2 YYDKDF (reference sequence). The CDR3 loop reads CATSRAGTYSYEQYF. CDR3 bases: TGTGCCACCAGCAGGGCCGGGACTTACTCCTACGAGCAGTACTTC.

V usage is TRBV6-1 and J usage is TRBJ1-5; 9 nucleotides match TRBD1. Germline V CDR1 and CDR2: MNHNS, SASEGT. The CDR3 runs 15 residues. V lost 4 bases to trimming and J lost 4 bases; unmatched junction nucleotides: 5. The CDR3 DNA sequence: TGTGCCAGCAGTGTACAGGGGGCCGGGAATCAGCCCCAGCATTTT. Protein sequence: CASSVQGAGNQPQHF.

V and J are TRBV19 and TRBJ2-5; 13 nucleotides match TRBD2. In germline, CDR1 is LNHDA, CDR2 SQIVND (reference sequence). The CDR3 sequence is 16 residues long. J was trimmed by 5 bases and V by 3 bases; bases with no gene match: 6. The CDR3 sequence is CASSIGLAGDGETQYF. Here the CDR3 DNA reads TGTGCCAGTAGTATCGGACTAGCGGGAGATGGGGAGACCCAGTACTTC. The full variable domain, rest sourced from reference TRBV19 and TRBJ2-5, is DGGITQSPKYLFRKEGQNVTLSCEQNLNHDAMYWYRQDPGQGLRLIYYSQIVNDFQKGDIAEGYSVSREKKESFPLTVTSAQKNPTAFYLCASSIGLAGDGETQYFGPGTRLLVL.

The V call is TRBV28, the J call TRBJ2-5, with D possibly matching TRBD2 (5 bases). With 1 base removed from V and 5 bases from J, the gap between germline ends came to 11 bases. Germline lookup yields CDR1 MDHEN and CDR2 SYDVKM. The CDR3 covers 14 residues. Here the CDR3 reads CASSLFTGKETQYF. In DNA form, the CDR3 reads TGTGCCAGCAGTTTATTCACGGGAAAGGAGACCCAGTACTTC.

The rearrangement joins TRBV2 to TRBJ1-5, with D unclear. Trimming cost V 3 bases and J 9 bases, with 9 bases left between them. The CDR3 totals 12 residues. Per germline, CDR1 SNHLY and CDR2 FYNNEI. CDR3 nucleotides: TGTGCCAGCAGTGATTATCAGCGGCCCCAGCATTTT. It specifies CASSDYQRPQHF.

The chain has TRBV18 and TRBJ2-3; 7 bases line up with TRBD1. The CDR3 runs to 15 residues. The junction had 12 bases not matched to a gene; V was cut back by 6 bases and J by 6 bases. CDR1 is KGHSH, CDR2 LQKENI, per germline. The DNA for the CDR3 is TGTGCCAGCTCTCCCCCGTCAGGGGGTCGGGATACGCAGTATTTT. Its translation: CASSPPSGGRDTQYF.

The chain joins TRBV18 to TRBJ2-7, with D possibly TRBD1 on 5 matching bases. The germline CDR1 and CDR2 sequences are KGHSH and LQKENI. Trimming stripped 3 bases from V and 2 bases from J, with 5 bases between. The CDR3 contains 12 residues. In DNA form, the CDR3 reads TGTGCCAGCTCACCGACAGCCTACGAGCAGTACTTC. Its protein product is CASSPTAYEQYF.

The V gene is TRBV6-6, the J gene TRBJ1-4; D remains unclear. Germline assignment: CDR1 MNHNY and CDR2 SVGAGI (reference sequence). CDR3 size: 14 residues. V lost 4 bases to trimming and J lost 8 bases, with 14 bases between them. The CDR3 loop is CASSFPGGNEKLFF. DNA for the CDR3: TGTGCCAGCAGTTTCCCGGGAGGGAACGAAAAACTGTTTTTT.

J is TRBJ1-2 and V is TRBV28; TRBD1 agrees at 10 bases. Germline assignment: CDR1 MDHEN and CDR2 SYDVKM. The CDR3 consists of 13 residues. The junction had 7 bases not matched to a gene; V was cut back by 7 bases and J by 8 bases. The CDR3 bases are TGTGCCAGCACCCGGACAGGGGGAAAAGGCTACACCTTC. Protein sequence: CASTRTGGKGYTF.

A single count supports this clone. The chain combines TRBV5-5 with TRBJ1-1; D gene ambiguous. V was pared by 2 bases and J by 0 bases, with 8 bases between. Germline loops: CDR1 SGHKS, CDR2 YYEKEE (reference sequence). This CDR3 is built from 14 residues. In DNA, the CDR3 is TGTGCCAGCAGCTTAGCGGTTATGAACACTGAAGCTTTCTTT. Protein: CASSLAVMNTEAFF.

J is TRBJ2-3 and V is TRBV11-3; perhaps TRBD2 as D (5 bases). Trimming removed 3 bases at V and 2 bases at J, with 12 bases between. The CDR3 extends over 15 amino acids. From germline, CDR1 is SGHNT and CDR2 YENEEA. This CDR3 is CASSFGEWNTDTQYF. The CDR3 bases are TGTGCCAGCAGCTTTGGGGAGTGGAACACAGATACGCAGTATTTT.

For this clone: The junction departs from the called germline gene at one end, perhaps through a read error. V usage is TRBV10-3 and J usage is TRBJ1-2, with 8 positions matching TRBD1. The CDR3 contains 14 residues. Germline V lookup: CDR1 ENHRY, CDR2 SYGVKD. CDR3 loop: CASSYRGAPYGYTF. Here the CDR3 DNA reads TGTGCCAGCAGTTACAGGGGGGCTCCCTATGGCTACACCTTC.

This clone was seen just once. V gene TRBV5-8 combines with J gene TRBJ2-1, with D hard to call. The CDR3 is made up of 16 amino acids. Germline CDR1 reads SGHTS; CDR2 reads YDEGEE. V was trimmed by 0 bases and J by 0 bases, leaving 10 bases between them. The CDR3 is CASSLDTASSYNEQFF. DNA for the CDR3: TGTGCCAGCAGCTTGGATACGGCGAGCTCCTACAATGAGCAGTTCTTC.

The V gene is TRBV6-5, the J gene TRBJ1-1; 8 bases line up with TRBD1. J lost 4 bases, V lost 0 bases, and 1 base had no gene match. CDR1 MNHEY and CDR2 SVGAGI come from the germline V gene. The CDR3 length is 14 residues. The CDR3 DNA reads TGTGCCAGCAGTTACTCGCAGGGGGCCACTGAAGCTTTCTTT. It encodes CASSYSQGATEAFF.

This clone came up once. The chain carries TRBV16 and TRBJ2-5; TRBD1 agrees at 7 bases. The end of the DNA aligns better with TRBJ2-7, so the J call may be wrong. In germline, CDR1 is KGHSY, CDR2 FQNENV. This CDR3 comprises 13 residues. The CDR3 region has the DNA TGTGCCAGCAGCCGGGACAGCTCCTACGAGCAGTACTTC. It encodes CASSRDSSYEQYF.

The chain carries TRBV6-5 and TRBJ1-2, with a tentative D call TRBD1 (5 bases). The CDR3 has 12 amino acids. Trimming removed 0 bases at V and 7 bases at J, with 6 bases between. Germline CDR1 MNHEY, CDR2 SVGAGI. CDR3 residues: CASSYSGGGYTF. CDR3 DNA sequence: TGTGCCAGCAGTTACTCGGGGGGTGGCTACACCTTC.

The rearrangement joins TRBV5-1 to TRBJ2-5; D unresolved. This CDR3 has 15 amino acids. Between the trimmed V and J ends, which lost 4 bases and 2 bases, there was a span of 15 bases. Per the germline V gene, CDR1 is SGHRS and CDR2 is YFSETQ. The chain's CDR3 is CASSRIPGGQETQYF. Here the CDR3 DNA reads TGCGCCAGCAGCCGTATCCCTGGTGGACAAGAGACCCAGTACTTC.